Reported below is one TCR beta chain. Antigen: not known. The data were produced by immunoSEQ multiplex PCR, yet TCRdb's version contains in-frame clones alone and is incomplete. This table holds roughly 1,100,000 clones, more than 60% found once. The record originates from a study of shared clonotypes between healthy human individuals. Study-wide points: A reduction in generation probabilities was seen for non-shared clonotypes relative to those shared by all four donors.

This TCR derives from a man between 18 and 35 years old in good health. Source material: memory CD4+ T cells sorted from blood. Described subset: CD45RA-negative fraction.

CDR3 loop: CASSGGTSSYEQYF. The CDR3 nucleotides read TGTGCCAGCAGTGGGGGTACCAGCTCCTACGAGCAGTACTTC. The chain combines TRBV6-6 with TRBJ2-7; D is possibly TRBD1 or TRBD2 (5 bases each). Trimming removed 5 bases at V and 0 bases at J, with 11 bases between. CDR1 and CDR2 (germline): MNHNY, SVGAGI (reference sequence). CDR3 size: 14 residues.